These 14 T cell receptor beta chains share one sample of origin, sequenced in a study of shared clonotypes between healthy human individuals. Repertoires were generated with immunoSEQ multiplex PCR, while TCRdb's copy carries only in-frame clones and drops some. Of about 1 million clones listed, roughly 74% are singletons. Sequencing was done on a sample of memory CD4+ T cells from PBMCs. The subset denotes: CD45RA-negative fraction. These receptors all come from a young man in good health. Some clones in this sample may be carry-over from other donors' samples.

V is TRBV5-6 and J is TRBJ1-1; D is undetermined. The V end lost 7 bases, the J end lost 1 base, and 14 bases lay between the germline ends. Germline lookup yields CDR1 SGHDT and CDR2 YYEEEE. The CDR3 is 14 residues long. The CDR3 region is CASESNFGNTEAFF. In DNA form, the CDR3 reads TGTGCCAGCGAAAGCAATTTCGGGAACACTGAAGCTTTCTTT.

The rearrangement joins TRBV7-8 to TRBJ1-5; TRBD1 is a possible D gene (5 bases). The CDR3 contains 12 residues. Germline CDR1 reads SGHVS; CDR2 reads FQNEAQ. V dropped 5 bases and J dropped 11 bases, with 13 bases sitting between them. CDR3 sequence (DNA): TGTGCCAGCAGCCAAACGGACACGGCCCAGCATTTT. Protein: CASSQTDTAQHF.

The chain is built from TRBV21-1 and TRBJ2-7; TRBD2, the table's D call, was not compared with the DNA. TRBV21-1 represents a pseudogene. The CDR3 contains 16 residues. The CDR3 sequence: CASSKARLAGVKEQYF. Here the CDR3 DNA reads TGTGCCAGCAGCAAAGCGCGGCTAGCGGGAGTGAAGGAGCAGTACTTC.

V and J are TRBV6-6 and TRBJ2-7; the D gene is possibly TRBD1 (6 bases). V lost 5 bases, J lost 2 bases, and 19 bases lay in between. Germline-derived CDR1 and CDR2 are MNHNY and SVGAGI (reference sequence). CDR3 length: 16 residues. The CDR3 nucleotides are TGTGCCAGCAGTCCCCCCGGCTCTCAGGGGACCTACGAGCAGTACTTC. Encoded protein: CASSPPGSQGTYEQYF.

The chain couples TRBV4-1 to TRBJ2-5; the D is unclear. CDR1 is MGHRA, CDR2 YSYEKL, per germline. The V end was cut by 1 base, the J end by 6 bases, with 3 bases between. The CDR3 consists of 11 residues. This CDR3 reads CASSQAQTQYF. CDR3 sequence (DNA): TGCGCCAGCAGCCAAGCCCAGACCCAGTACTTC.

V and J are TRBV6-1 and TRBJ2-7, with 9 bases matching TRBD1. V shed 6 bases, J shed 2 bases, and the junction held 8 bases outside the gene matches. Per germline, CDR1 MNHNS and CDR2 SASEGT. There are 15 residues in the CDR3. The CDR3 DNA follows: TGTGCCAGCAGCGTAGGGACAGGGAAAGCCTACGAGCAGTACTTC. It is translated as CASSVGTGKAYEQYF.

This chain uses TRBV2 with TRBJ2-2; the D gene is possibly TRBD1 (5 bases). The CDR3 extends over 16 amino acids. V lost 0 bases to trimming and J lost 4 bases, with 12 bases between them. Germline CDR1 SNHLY, CDR2 FYNNEI. CDR3 amino acids: CASSEATGSRTGELFF. The CDR3 DNA follows: TGTGCCAGCAGTGAAGCCACAGGCTCTCGCACCGGGGAGCTGTTTTTT.

The V and J genes are TRBV11-2 and TRBJ2-3, with D perhaps being TRBD1 or TRBD2 (5 bases each). Germline V gene lookup returns CDR1 SGHAT and CDR2 FQNNGV. This CDR3 has 13 residues. Trimming removed 1 base from V and 6 bases from J, with 8 bases in between. CDR3 DNA: TGTGCCAGCAGCTTAGCTTGGGGGGATACGCAGTATTTT. Translating it yields CASSLAWGDTQYF.

CDR3 in amino acids: CASSLSSQNYGYTF. The CDR3 nucleotides read TGTGCCAGCAGCTTGAGTAGCCAGAACTATGGCTACACCTTC. The rearrangement links TRBV5-4 to TRBJ1-2, with no clear D. Trimming took off 1 base at V and 2 bases at J, with 9 bases between the two ends. There are 14 residues in the CDR3. Looked up from germline, CDR1 is SGHNT and CDR2 is YYREEE (reference sequence).

The chain combines TRBV7-9 with TRBJ2-1; no clear D gene. This CDR3 spans 15 amino acids. The V and J ends lost 1 base and 2 bases respectively, with 9 bases between them. The germline V gene encodes CDR1 SEHNR and CDR2 FQNEAQ (reference sequence). The CDR3 bases are TGTGCCAGCAGCTTAGGTCAGGAACCCTACAATGAGCAGTTCTTC. Translated: CASSLGQEPYNEQFF.

The V gene is TRBV5-6, the J gene TRBJ1-1; weak D call: TRBD1 (6 bases). The germline V gene has CDR1 SGHDT and CDR2 YYEEEE. Trimming took 3 bases from V and 1 from J, leaving 13 bases between them. CDR3 length equals 15 residues. The DNA of the CDR3 is TGTGCCAGCAGCTGGAGACAGGACCCGAACACTGAAGCTTTCTTT. Amino acids: CASSWRQDPNTEAFF.

This clone was detected only a few times. Mismatch with germline at one junction end may stem from a read error. The gene calls are TRBV7-8 and TRBJ2-7; 7 bases line up with TRBD1. Looked up from germline, CDR1 is SGHVS and CDR2 is FQNEAQ. The CDR3 has 13 residues. The CDR3 loop reads CASSLVRFEGAHF. The CDR3 DNA is TGTGCCAGCAGCTTAGTTAGGTTTGAGGGGGCCCATTTC.

This chain joins TRBV19 and TRBJ2-2, with D perhaps assigned TRBD1 or TRBD2 (6 bases each). The CDR3 covers 15 residues. The V end was cut by 5 bases, the J end by 0 bases, with 10 bases between. Germline values: CDR1 LNHDA, CDR2 SQIVND (reference sequence). CDR3: CASSGGTPNTGELFF. CDR3 in DNA: TGTGCCAGTAGTGGGGGGACACCGAACACCGGGGAGCTGTTTTTT. The complete variable domain, with remaining parts taken from reference TRBV19 and TRBJ2-2, reads DGGITQSPKYLFRKEGQNVTLSCEQNLNHDAMYWYRQDPGQGLRLIYYSQIVNDFQKGDIAEGYSVSREKKESFPLTVTSAQKNPTAFYLCASSGGTPNTGELFFGEGSRLTVL.

CDR3 sequence: CASTPGLAGGYNEQFF. The CDR3 DNA reads as TGTGCCAGCACACCGGGACTAGCGGGAGGCTACAATGAGCAGTTCTTC. V and J are TRBV2 and TRBJ2-1; 15 nucleotides line up with TRBD2. The V and J ends lost 7 bases and 3 bases, in that order; junction bases with no gene match: 4. The CDR3 runs to 16 residues. The germline V gene has CDR1 SNHLY and CDR2 FYNNEI.